This is a list of T cell receptor beta chains from one sample in a study of blood T cell repertoires in COVID-19. The table came from immunoSEQ multiplex PCR; TCRdb's copy has only in-frame clones and leaves some out. The data contain some 670,000 clones, over 80% of them seen just once; the ten biggest clones take up under 0.3%. What was sequenced was peripheral blood. These receptor sequences come from a woman under 30 with acute or convalescent COVID-19. The CDR3 runs from the conserved cysteine through the conserved F or W. Fields, in order: CDR3 protein, CDR3 DNA, J gene, D gene, V gene, clone size. A D gene is named only where the DNA matches it firmly. Clone size appears in some rows only: once, few, many, or a class for an expanded clone.

CDR3aa: CASSGQGPYEQYF; CDR3nt: TGTGCCTCCTCAGGGCAGGGGCCCTACGAGCAGTACTTC; j_gene: TRBJ2-7; d_gene: -; v_gene: TRBV2; abundance: once
CDR3aa: CASSGTIGSYNEQFF; CDR3nt: TGTGCCAGCAGCGGGACTATTGGATCCTACAATGAGCAGTTCTTC; j_gene: TRBJ2-1; d_gene: -; v_gene: TRBV9; abundance: -
CDR3aa: CASSYTRVYGYTF; CDR3nt: TGTGCCAGCAGCTATACGAGGGTCTATGGCTACACCTTC; j_gene: TRBJ1-2; d_gene: -; v_gene: TRBV12-3/TRBV12-4; abundance: -
CDR3aa: CASTRGKSSYEQYF; CDR3nt: TGTGCCAGCACCCGAGGGAAGAGCTCCTACGAGCAGTACTTC; j_gene: TRBJ2-7; d_gene: -; v_gene: TRBV6-5; abundance: -
CDR3aa: CASSPGVFMNTEAFF; CDR3nt: TGTGCCAGCTCACCAGGAGTATTCATGAACACTGAAGCTTTCTTT; j_gene: TRBJ1-1; d_gene: -; v_gene: TRBV18; abundance: -
CDR3aa: CASRNDRVGGYTF; CDR3nt: TGTGCCAGCCGAAATGACAGGGTCGGGGGCTACACCTTC; j_gene: TRBJ1-2; d_gene: TRBD1; v_gene: TRBV6-5; abundance: -
CDR3aa: CASSSQVWEEEKLFF; CDR3nt: TGTGCCAGTAGTTCACAGGTTTGGGAGGAAGAAAAACTGTTTTTT; j_gene: TRBJ1-4; d_gene: -; v_gene: TRBV19; abundance: -
CDR3aa: CASSFRTSGVGDTQYF; CDR3nt: TGTGCCAGTAGCTTTCGGACTAGCGGGGTGGGAGATACGCAGTATTTT; j_gene: TRBJ2-3; d_gene: TRBD2; v_gene: TRBV19; abundance: -
CDR3aa: CASSRRESSGNTIYF; CDR3nt: TGTGCCAGCAGCCGGAGGGAGTCCTCTGGAAACACCATATATTTT; j_gene: TRBJ1-3; d_gene: -; v_gene: TRBV11-2; abundance: -
CDR3aa: CASSISTGQPQHF; CDR3nt: TGCGCCAGCAGCATCTCGACAGGGCAGCCCCAGCATTTT; j_gene: TRBJ1-5; d_gene: TRBD1; v_gene: TRBV5-1; abundance: -
CDR3aa: CASSAGANVLTF; CDR3nt: TGTGCCAGCAGCGCTGGGGCCAACGTCCTGACTTTC; j_gene: TRBJ2-6; d_gene: -; v_gene: TRBV2; abundance: -
CDR3aa: CASSDSWANTEAFF; CDR3nt: TGTGCCAGCAGTGACTCTTGGGCCAACACTGAAGCTTTCTTT; j_gene: TRBJ1-1; d_gene: -; v_gene: TRBV6-4; abundance: -
CDR3aa: CASSLVGAAGNTIYF; CDR3nt: TGTGCCAGCAGTTTAGTGGGGGCGGCTGGAAACACCATATATTTT; j_gene: TRBJ1-3; d_gene: -; v_gene: TRBV27; abundance: -
CDR3aa: CASIQTGGLTEAFF; CDR3nt: TGTGCCAGTATTCAGACAGGGGGCCTCACTGAAGCTTTCTTT; j_gene: TRBJ1-1; d_gene: TRBD1; v_gene: TRBV19; abundance: -
CDR3aa: CASREGFTEAFF; CDR3nt: TGTGCCAGCCGGGAGGGTTTCACTGAAGCTTTCTTT; j_gene: TRBJ1-1; d_gene: -; v_gene: TRBV19; abundance: -
CDR3aa: CASSLQGAYSGYTF; CDR3nt: TGTGCCAGCAGCCTACAGGGGGCATATTCTGGCTACACCTTC; j_gene: TRBJ1-2; d_gene: TRBD1; v_gene: TRBV5-4; abundance: -
CDR3aa: CASSQVGPAGGYQETQYF; CDR3nt: TGCGCCAGCAGCCAAGTGGGGCCAGCGGGGGGTTACCAAGAGACCCAGTACTTC; j_gene: TRBJ2-5; d_gene: TRBD2; v_gene: TRBV4-1; abundance: -
CDR3aa: CATSETGTRNQPQHF; CDR3nt: TGTGCCACCAGTGAAACCGGGACACGGAATCAGCCCCAGCATTTT; j_gene: TRBJ1-5; d_gene: -; v_gene: TRBV24-1; abundance: few
CDR3aa: CASSFSGREHQPQHF; CDR3nt: TGTGCCAGCAGCTTCTCGGGCCGGGAACATCAGCCCCAGCATTTT; j_gene: TRBJ1-5; d_gene: -; v_gene: TRBV11-2; abundance: -
CDR3aa: CAGWIDGKINTEAFF; CDR3nt: TGCGCCGGTTGGATAGACGGGAAAATTAACACTGAAGCTTTCTTT; j_gene: TRBJ1-1; d_gene: -; v_gene: TRBV10-1; abundance: -
CDR3aa: CASTTSGRIDTQYF; CDR3nt: TGTGCCAGTACGACTAGCGGGAGGATCGATACGCAGTATTTT; j_gene: TRBJ2-3; d_gene: TRBD2; v_gene: TRBV6-5; abundance: -
CDR3aa: CASRFTMNTEAFF; CDR3nt: TGTGCCAGTAGGTTTACAATGAACACTGAAGCTTTCTTT; j_gene: TRBJ1-1; d_gene: -; v_gene: TRBV19; abundance: -
CDR3aa: CASTLAGLRETQYF; CDR3nt: TGTGCCAGCACGCTAGCGGGGCTTAGGGAGACCCAGTACTTC; j_gene: TRBJ2-5; d_gene: TRBD2; v_gene: TRBV2; abundance: -
CDR3aa: CASSTDRANSPLHF; CDR3nt: TGTGCCAGCAGCACCGACAGGGCCAATTCACCCCTCCACTTT; j_gene: TRBJ1-6; d_gene: TRBD1; v_gene: TRBV3-1/TRBV3-2; abundance: -
CDR3aa: CASSYRRQGNYGYTF; CDR3nt: TGTGCCAGCAGCTACCGACGACAGGGGAACTATGGCTACACCTTC; j_gene: TRBJ1-2; d_gene: TRBD1; v_gene: TRBV5-6; abundance: -
CDR3aa: CASSFPMSSGNTIYF; CDR3nt: TGTGCCAGCAGCTTCCCAATGAGCTCTGGAAACACCATATATTTT; j_gene: TRBJ1-3; d_gene: -; v_gene: TRBV7-2; abundance: -
CDR3aa: CSVEGTGDSTYEQYF; CDR3nt: TGCAGCGTTGAGGGGACAGGGGACTCAACCTACGAGCAGTACTTC; j_gene: TRBJ2-7; d_gene: TRBD1; v_gene: TRBV29-1; abundance: -
CDR3aa: CASSYLGGNQPQHF; CDR3nt: TGTGCCAGCAGTTACCTTGGGGGGAATCAGCCCCAGCATTTT; j_gene: TRBJ1-5; d_gene: -; v_gene: TRBV6-2/TRBV6-3; abundance: -
CDR3aa: CASSVEGRDVSEAFF; CDR3nt: TGTGCCAGCAGCGTAGAGGGGAGGGACGTATCTGAAGCTTTCTTT; j_gene: TRBJ1-1; d_gene: -; v_gene: TRBV9; abundance: -
CDR3aa: CASRQGSGNTIYF; CDR3nt: TGCGCCAGCAGACAGGGTTCTGGAAACACCATATATTTT; j_gene: TRBJ1-3; d_gene: -; v_gene: TRBV5-1; abundance: -
CDR3aa: CATSDTRDRAGNTIYF; CDR3nt: TGTGCCACCAGTGATACCCGGGACAGGGCCGGAAACACCATATATTTT; j_gene: TRBJ1-3; d_gene: TRBD1; v_gene: TRBV24-1; abundance: -
CDR3aa: CASSQDSGPYGYTF; CDR3nt: TGCGCCAGCAGCCAAGATTCTGGGCCCTATGGCTACACCTTC; j_gene: TRBJ1-2; d_gene: -; v_gene: TRBV4-1; abundance: -
CDR3aa: CATSDLRQGLETQYF; CDR3nt: TGTGCCACCAGTGATTTACGGCAGGGGTTAGAGACCCAGTACTTC; j_gene: TRBJ2-5; d_gene: -; v_gene: TRBV24-1; abundance: -
CDR3aa: CSASFRGEKLFF; CDR3nt: TGCAGTGCTAGTTTTAGGGGCGAAAAACTGTTTTTT; j_gene: TRBJ1-4; d_gene: -; v_gene: TRBV20-1; abundance: -
CDR3aa: CASTGPNYGYTF; CDR3nt: TGTGCCAGCACGGGTCCGAACTATGGCTACACCTTC; j_gene: TRBJ1-2; d_gene: -; v_gene: TRBV9; abundance: -
CDR3aa: CASSPDAGGMNTEAFF; CDR3nt: TGTGCCAGCAGCCCCGACGCTGGGGGGATGAACACTGAAGCTTTCTTT; j_gene: TRBJ1-1; d_gene: -; v_gene: TRBV4-2; abundance: -
CDR3aa: CASSTGTSGGGEQYF; CDR3nt: TGTGCCAGCAGTACTGGGACTAGCGGGGGAGGCGAGCAGTACTTC; j_gene: TRBJ2-7; d_gene: TRBD2; v_gene: TRBV28; abundance: -
CDR3aa: CASSASARSQGLAGGGYEQYF; CDR3nt: TGTGCCAGCAGCGCGTCGGCCCGGAGCCAGGGACTAGCGGGGGGCGGCTACGAGCAGTACTTC; j_gene: TRBJ2-7; d_gene: TRBD2; v_gene: TRBV7-6; abundance: -